This is a list of T cell receptor beta chains from one sample in a study of blood T cell repertoires in COVID-19. Using immunoSEQ multiplex PCR, the repertoire was profiled, and TCRdb retains in-frame clones only, with some absent. The table has 35,000 or so clones, 65% to 85% seen once. Sequencing input: peripheral blood. The receptors here all came from a man of 80 years or more with active or convalescent COVID-19. CDR3s include the opening cysteine and the closing phenylalanine or tryptophan. The D gene is left open where the match is weak. Size tells how often a clone was seen (once, few, many) or the class of an expanded clone, and some rows leave it out.

cdr3_length	d_call	v_call	j_call	clone_size	cdr3_aa	cdr3_nt
15	TRBD1	TRBV6-1	TRBJ2-5	-	CASSEGTGAGETQYF	TGTGCCAGCAGTGAAGGGACAGGGGCGGGGGAGACCCAGTACTTC
16	-	TRBV28	TRBJ2-7	-	CASSLWSRGVTYEQYF	TGTGCCAGCAGTTTATGGTCCAGGGGCGTTACCTACGAGCAGTACTTC
15	-	TRBV30	TRBJ1-6	-	CAWGRTSFGGEPLHF	TGTGCCTGGGGCCGTACCTCCTTTGGGGGGGAGCCCCTCCACTTT
16	TRBD2	TRBV28	TRBJ2-2	-	CASNPGLAANTGELFF	TGTGCCAGCAACCCGGGACTAGCGGCCAACACCGGGGAGCTGTTTTTT
12	-	TRBV6-1	TRBJ2-7	once	CASSEGPYEQYF	TGTGCCAGCAGTGAGGGGCCCTACGAGCAGTACTTC
13	-	TRBV29-1	TRBJ2-2	-	CSVRRENTGELFF	TGCAGCGTCCGACGGGAGAACACCGGGGAGCTGTTTTTT
18	TRBD2	TRBV7-2	TRBJ2-5	-	CASSLARLSAGVSETQYF	TGTGCCAGCAGCTTAGCGAGATTGTCAGCGGGAGTTTCAGAGACCCAGTACTTC
14	-	TRBV2	TRBJ1-2	-	CASRRQGLLYGYTF	TGTGCCAGCAGACGACAAGGACTACTTTATGGCTACACCTTC
13	TRBD1	TRBV10-3	TRBJ1-2	-	CAISESGQGGYTF	TGTGCCATCAGTGAGTCGGGACAGGGGGGCTACACCTTC
12	-	TRBV4-2	TRBJ1-1	-	CASSQETGKAFF	TGTGCCAGCAGCCAAGAAACAGGGAAAGCTTTCTTT
14	-	TRBV4-3	TRBJ1-2	-	CASSQEDGAYGYTF	TGCGCCAGCAGCCAGGAGGACGGTGCCTATGGCTACACCTTC
13	-	TRBV11-1	TRBJ1-5	-	CASSSGPHRPQHF	TGTGCCAGCAGCTCAGGGCCGCATAGGCCCCAGCATTTT
13	-	TRBV3-1/TRBV3-2	TRBJ1-1	-	CASSPWTATEAFF	TGTGCCAGCAGCCCCTGGACAGCGACTGAAGCTTTCTTT
15	TRBD2	TRBV7-2	TRBJ2-7	-	CASSPVGGVPSEQYF	TGTGCCAGCAGCCCGGTCGGGGGGGTTCCGTCCGAGCAGTACTTC
14	TRBD2	TRBV24-1	TRBJ2-2	-	CATSATGGWGELFF	TGTGCCACCAGTGCCACGGGGGGATGGGGGGAGCTGTTTTTT
17	-	TRBV3-1/TRBV3-2	TRBJ2-1	few	CASSQEARLTVYNEQFF	TGTGCCAGCAGCCAAGAAGCGAGACTTACCGTCTACAATGAGCAGTTCTTC
16	TRBD1	TRBV18	TRBJ1-1	-	CASSPPGQGASTEAFF	TGTGCCAGCTCACCTCCGGGACAGGGGGCGTCCACTGAAGCTTTCTTT
14	TRBD1	TRBV28	TRBJ1-2	-	CASSRQGSFGGYTF	TGTGCCAGCAGTCGACAGGGGAGTTTTGGTGGCTACACCTTC
15	-	TRBV19	TRBJ1-4	once	CASSIGPAANEKLFF	TGTGCCAGTAGTATAGGCCCAGCGGCTAATGAAAAACTGTTTTTT
16	-	TRBV7-2	TRBJ2-3	-	CASSLMGPGDTDTQYF	TGTGCCAGCAGCTTAATGGGCCCAGGGGACACAGATACGCAGTATTTT
14	TRBD1	TRBV30	TRBJ2-5	few	CAWSGDRVQETQYF	TGTGCCTGGAGTGGGGACAGGGTACAAGAGACCCAGTACTTC
16	-	TRBV15	TRBJ2-3	-	CATSSRRGPFTDTQYF	TGTGCCACCAGCTCTAGGAGGGGGCCCTTCACAGATACGCAGTATTTT
15	-	TRBV18	TRBJ1-1	-	CASSPEQVGHTEAFF	TGTGCCAGCTCACCAGAACAGGTTGGGCACACTGAAGCTTTCTTT
16	-	TRBV6-5	TRBJ2-7	-	CASSYSAAGTSYEQYF	TGTGCCAGCAGTTACTCGGCGGCGGGGACTTCCTACGAGCAGTACTTC
14	-	TRBV10-3	TRBJ1-5	few	CAISAAGSNQPQHF	TGTGCCATCAGTGCTGCGGGCAGCAATCAGCCCCAGCATTTT
16	TRBD1	TRBV11-2	TRBJ1-3	-	CASSLAAGQGASTIYF	TGTGCCAGCAGCTTAGCCGCGGGACAGGGGGCTTCGACCATATATTTT